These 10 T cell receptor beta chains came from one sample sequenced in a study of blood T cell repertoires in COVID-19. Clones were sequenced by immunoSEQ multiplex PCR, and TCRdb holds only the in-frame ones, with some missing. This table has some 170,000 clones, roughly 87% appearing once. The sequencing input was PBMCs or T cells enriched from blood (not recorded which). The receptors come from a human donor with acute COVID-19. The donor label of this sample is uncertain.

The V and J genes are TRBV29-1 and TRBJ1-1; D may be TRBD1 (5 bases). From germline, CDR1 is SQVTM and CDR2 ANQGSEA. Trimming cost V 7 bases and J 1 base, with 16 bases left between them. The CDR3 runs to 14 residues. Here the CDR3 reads CSAAYHRPNTEAFF. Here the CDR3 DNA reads TGCAGCGCCGCTTACCACAGGCCGAACACTGAAGCTTTCTTT.

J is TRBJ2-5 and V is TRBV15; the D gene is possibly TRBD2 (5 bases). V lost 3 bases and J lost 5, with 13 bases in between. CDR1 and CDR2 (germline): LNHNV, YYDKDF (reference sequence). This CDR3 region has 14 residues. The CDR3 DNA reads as TGTGCCACCAGCAGGGACCCCCCGGGGGAGACCCAGTACTTC. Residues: CATSRDPPGETQYF.

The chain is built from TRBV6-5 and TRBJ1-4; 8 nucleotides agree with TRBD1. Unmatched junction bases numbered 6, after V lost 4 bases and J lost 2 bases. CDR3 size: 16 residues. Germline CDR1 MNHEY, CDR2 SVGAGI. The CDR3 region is CASSSWTGFTNEKLFF. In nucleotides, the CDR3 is TGTGCCAGCAGTTCCTGGACAGGGTTTACTAATGAAAAACTGTTTTTT.

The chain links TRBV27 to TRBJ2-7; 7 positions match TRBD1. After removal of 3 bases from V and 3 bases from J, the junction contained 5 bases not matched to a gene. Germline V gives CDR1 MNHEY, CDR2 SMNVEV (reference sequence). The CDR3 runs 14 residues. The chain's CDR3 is CASSLGRQGYEQYF. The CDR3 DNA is TGTGCCAGCAGTTTGGGTCGACAGGGCTACGAGCAGTACTTC.

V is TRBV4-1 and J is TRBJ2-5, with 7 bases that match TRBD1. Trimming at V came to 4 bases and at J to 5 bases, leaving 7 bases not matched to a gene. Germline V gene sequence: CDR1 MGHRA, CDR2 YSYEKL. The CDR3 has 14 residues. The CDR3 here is CASSRFRGMETQYF. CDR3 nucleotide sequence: TGCGCCAGCAGCCGGTTCAGGGGGATGGAGACCCAGTACTTC.

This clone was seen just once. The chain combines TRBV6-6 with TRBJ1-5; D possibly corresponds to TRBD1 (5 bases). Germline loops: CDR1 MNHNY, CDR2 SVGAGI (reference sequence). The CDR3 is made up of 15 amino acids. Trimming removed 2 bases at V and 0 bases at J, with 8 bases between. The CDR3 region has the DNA TGTGCCAGCAGTTACCGACAGCCTAGCAATCAGCCCCAGCATTTT. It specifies CASSYRQPSNQPQHF.

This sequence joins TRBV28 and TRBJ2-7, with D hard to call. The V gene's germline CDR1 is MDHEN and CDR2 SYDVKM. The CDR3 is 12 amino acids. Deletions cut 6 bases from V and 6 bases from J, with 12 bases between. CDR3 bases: TGTGCCAGCAGCCCTTTTTCCCCCGAGCAGTACTTC. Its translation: CASSPFSPEQYF.

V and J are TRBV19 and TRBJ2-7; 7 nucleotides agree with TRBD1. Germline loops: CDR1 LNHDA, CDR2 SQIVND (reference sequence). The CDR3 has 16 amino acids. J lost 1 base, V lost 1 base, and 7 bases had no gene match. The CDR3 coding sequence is TGTGCCAGTAGTATAGGTCCCGCGACAGGGTCCTACGAGCAGTACTTC. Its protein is CASSIGPATGSYEQYF. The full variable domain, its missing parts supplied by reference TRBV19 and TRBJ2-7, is DGGITQSPKYLFRKEGQNVTLSCEQNLNHDAMYWYRQDPGQGLRLIYYSQIVNDFQKGDIAEGYSVSREKKESFPLTVTSAQKNPTAFYLCASSIGPATGSYEQYFGPGTRLTVT.

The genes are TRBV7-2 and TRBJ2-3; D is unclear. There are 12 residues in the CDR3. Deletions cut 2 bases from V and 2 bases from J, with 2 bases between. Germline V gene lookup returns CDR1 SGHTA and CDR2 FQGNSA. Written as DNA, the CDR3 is TGTGCCAGCAGCTTATACACAGATACGCAGTATTTT. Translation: CASSLYTDTQYF.

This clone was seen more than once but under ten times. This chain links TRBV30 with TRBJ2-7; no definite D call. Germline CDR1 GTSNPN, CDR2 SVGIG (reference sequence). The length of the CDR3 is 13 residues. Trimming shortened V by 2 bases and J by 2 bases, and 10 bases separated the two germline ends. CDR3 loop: CAWSREKPYEQYF. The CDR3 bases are TGTGCCTGGAGTCGAGAGAAACCCTACGAGCAGTACTTC.